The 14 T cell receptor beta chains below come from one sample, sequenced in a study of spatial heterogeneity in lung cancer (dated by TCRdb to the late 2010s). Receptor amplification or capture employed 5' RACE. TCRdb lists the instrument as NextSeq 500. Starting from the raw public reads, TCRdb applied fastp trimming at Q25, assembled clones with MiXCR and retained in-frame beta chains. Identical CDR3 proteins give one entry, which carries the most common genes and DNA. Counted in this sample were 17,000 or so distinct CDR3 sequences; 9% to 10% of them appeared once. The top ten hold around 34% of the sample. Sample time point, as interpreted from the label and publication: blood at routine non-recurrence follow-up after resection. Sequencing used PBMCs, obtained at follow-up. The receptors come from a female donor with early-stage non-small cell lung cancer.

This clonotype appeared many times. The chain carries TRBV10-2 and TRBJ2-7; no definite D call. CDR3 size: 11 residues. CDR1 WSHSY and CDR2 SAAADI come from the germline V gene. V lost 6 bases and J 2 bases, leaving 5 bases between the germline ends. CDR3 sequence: CASSLAYEQYF. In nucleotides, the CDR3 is TGCGCCAGCAGCCTAGCCTACGAGCAGTACTTC.

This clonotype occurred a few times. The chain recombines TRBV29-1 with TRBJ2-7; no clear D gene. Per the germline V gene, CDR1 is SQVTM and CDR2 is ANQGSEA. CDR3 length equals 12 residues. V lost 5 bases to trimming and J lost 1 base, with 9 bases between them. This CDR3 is CSVRKASYEQYF. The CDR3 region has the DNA TGCAGCGTTCGAAAGGCATCCTACGAGCAGTACTTC.

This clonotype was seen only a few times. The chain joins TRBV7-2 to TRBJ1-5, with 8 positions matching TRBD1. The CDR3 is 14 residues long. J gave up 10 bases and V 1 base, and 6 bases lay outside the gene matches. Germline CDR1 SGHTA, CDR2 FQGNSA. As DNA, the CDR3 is TGTGCCAGCAGCTTAGTAACAGGGGGTCACCCCCAGCATTTT. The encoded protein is CASSLVTGGHPQHF.

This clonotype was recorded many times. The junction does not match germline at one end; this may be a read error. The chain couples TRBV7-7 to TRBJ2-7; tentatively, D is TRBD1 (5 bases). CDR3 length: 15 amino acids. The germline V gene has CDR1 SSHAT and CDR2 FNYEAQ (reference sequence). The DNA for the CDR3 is TGTGCTAGCAGCTTAGCCGTGGGTCCCCAGGGCGAGCAGTACTTC. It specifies CASSLAVGPQGEQYF.

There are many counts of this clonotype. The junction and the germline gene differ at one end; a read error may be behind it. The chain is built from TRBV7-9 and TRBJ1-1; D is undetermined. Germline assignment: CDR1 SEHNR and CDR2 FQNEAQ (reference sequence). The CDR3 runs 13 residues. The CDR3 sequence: CASSLEGQAPGAF. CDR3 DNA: TGTGCCAGCAGCTTAGAGGGTCAGGCCCCCGGAGCTTTT. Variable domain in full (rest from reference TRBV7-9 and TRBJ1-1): DTGVSQNPRHKITKRGQNVTFRCDPISEHNRLYWYRQTLGQGPEFLTYFQNEAQLEKSRLLSDRFSAERPKGSFSTLEIQRTEQGDSAMYLCASSLEGQAPGAFGQGTRLTVV.

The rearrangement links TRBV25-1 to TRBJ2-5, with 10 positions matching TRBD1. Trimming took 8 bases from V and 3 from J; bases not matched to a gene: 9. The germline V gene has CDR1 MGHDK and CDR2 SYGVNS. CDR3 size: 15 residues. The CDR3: CASRRDRGWEETQYF. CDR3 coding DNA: TGTGCCAGCCGACGGGACAGGGGTTGGGAAGAGACCCAGTACTTC.

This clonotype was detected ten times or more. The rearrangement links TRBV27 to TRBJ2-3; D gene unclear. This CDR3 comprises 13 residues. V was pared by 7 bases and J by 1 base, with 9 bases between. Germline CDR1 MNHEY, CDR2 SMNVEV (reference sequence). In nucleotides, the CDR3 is TGTGCCAGCACGCGCCTGGGCACAGATACGCAGTATTTT. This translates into CASTRLGTDTQYF.

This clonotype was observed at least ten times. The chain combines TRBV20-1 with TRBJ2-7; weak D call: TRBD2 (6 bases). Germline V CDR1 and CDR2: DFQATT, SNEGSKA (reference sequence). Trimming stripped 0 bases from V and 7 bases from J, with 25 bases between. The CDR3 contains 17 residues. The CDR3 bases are TGCAGTGCTAGAGATGCGGGAAAGATGGGGCAGGTGGGGGAGCAGTACTTC. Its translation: CSARDAGKMGQVGEQYF.

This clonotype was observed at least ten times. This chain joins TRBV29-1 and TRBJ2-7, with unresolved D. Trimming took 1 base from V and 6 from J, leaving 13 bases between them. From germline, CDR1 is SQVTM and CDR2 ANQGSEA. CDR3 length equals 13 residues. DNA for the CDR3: TGCAGCGTTGAAGCAGGTATCTGGTCCGAGCAGTACTTC. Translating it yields CSVEAGIWSEQYF.

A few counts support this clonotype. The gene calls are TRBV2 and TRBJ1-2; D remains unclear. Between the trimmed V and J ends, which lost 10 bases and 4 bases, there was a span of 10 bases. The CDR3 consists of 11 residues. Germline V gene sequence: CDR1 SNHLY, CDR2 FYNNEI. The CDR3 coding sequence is TGTGCCACCGCCGCAGTCTATGGCTACACCTTC. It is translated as CATAAVYGYTF.

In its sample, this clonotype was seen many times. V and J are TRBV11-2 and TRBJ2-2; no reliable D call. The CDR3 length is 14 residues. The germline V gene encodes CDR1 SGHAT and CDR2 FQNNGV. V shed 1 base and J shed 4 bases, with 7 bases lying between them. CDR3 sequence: CASSLVLFTGELFF. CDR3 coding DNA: TGTGCCAGCAGCTTAGTACTATTCACCGGGGAGCTGTTTTTT.

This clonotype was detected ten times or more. CDR3 bases: TGTGCCAGCAGTCAGCGGGGACAGCCCCAAGAGACCCAGTACTTC. Residues: CASSQRGQPQETQYF. V gene TRBV6-2 or TRBV6-3 combines with J gene TRBJ2-5; D is possibly TRBD1 or TRBD2 (7 bases each). This CDR3 spans 15 amino acids. V lost 5 bases and J 1 base, leaving 14 bases between the germline ends. CDR1 is MNHEY and CDR2 is SVGEGT in the germline V gene.

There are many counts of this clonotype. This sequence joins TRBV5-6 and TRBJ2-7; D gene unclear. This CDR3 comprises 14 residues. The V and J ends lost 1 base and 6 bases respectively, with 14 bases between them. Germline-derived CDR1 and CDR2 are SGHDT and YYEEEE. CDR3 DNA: TGTGCCAGCAGCTTGTGGAAAGGCCCTCTCGAGCAGTACTTC. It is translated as CASSLWKGPLEQYF.

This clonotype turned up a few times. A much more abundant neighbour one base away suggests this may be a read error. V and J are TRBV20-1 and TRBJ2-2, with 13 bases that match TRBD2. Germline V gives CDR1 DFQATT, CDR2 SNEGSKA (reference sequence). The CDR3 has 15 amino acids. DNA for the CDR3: TGCAGTGCTCCCCGACTAGCGGGAGGAGGTGGGGACCTGTTTTTT. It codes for CSAPRLAGGGGDLFF.